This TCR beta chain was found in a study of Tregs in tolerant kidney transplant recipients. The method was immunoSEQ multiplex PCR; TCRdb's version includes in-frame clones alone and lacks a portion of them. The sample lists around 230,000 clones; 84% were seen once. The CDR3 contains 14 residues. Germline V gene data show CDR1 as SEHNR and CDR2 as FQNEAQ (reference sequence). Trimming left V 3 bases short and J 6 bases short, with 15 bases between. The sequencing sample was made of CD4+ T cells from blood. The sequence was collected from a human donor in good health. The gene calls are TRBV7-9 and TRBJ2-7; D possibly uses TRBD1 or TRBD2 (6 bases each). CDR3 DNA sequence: TGTGCCAGCAGCTTCGAGACAGGAGGGGGCGAGCAGTACTTC. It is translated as CASSFETGGGEQYF.